The rows below give T cell receptor beta chains drawn from one sample of a study of T cells after yellow fever vaccination. From the 5' RACE reads, TCRdb called clonotypes with MiXCR, one entry per CDR3 protein. In the table there are under 700,000 distinct CDR3 sequences, about 17% of which are singletons. The material sequenced was PBMCs, taken about 5 days after the first yellow fever vaccination. All receptors derive from a man aged 18 to 29 who received the YFV17D yellow fever vaccine. Both conserved end residues are part of each CDR3. Fields, in order: V gene, clone size, D gene, J gene, CDR3 DNA, CDR3 protein. A D gene is named only where the DNA matches it firmly. Part of the rows lack a size; the others show once, few, many or a class for expanded clones.

TRBV5-1	many	.	TRBJ2-7	TGCGCCAGCAGCTCGCTGGAAACAGGACCACCCTACGAGCAGTACTTC	CASSSLETGPPYEQYF
TRBV12-3/TRBV12-4	.	.	TRBJ2-2	TGTGCCAGCAGGGCGACAGGTAGCGGGGAGCTGTTTTTT	CASRATGSGELFF
TRBV2	.	TRBD2	TRBJ2-3	TGTGCCAGCAGTGACCAAGGGACTAGCGGAGATACGCAGTATTTT	CASSDQGTSGDTQYF
TRBV20-1	few	.	TRBJ2-5	TGCAGTGCTAGACCAGTCTCAGGGCGAGAGACCCAGTACTTC	CSARPVSGRETQYF
TRBV7-9	.	.	TRBJ1-1	TGTGCCAGCAGCTTCGGGGGCGGTAGAACTGAAGCTTTCTTT	CASSFGGGRTEAFF
TRBV6-2/TRBV6-3	.	.	TRBJ2-2	TGTGCCAGCAGTTACCACACCGGGGAGCTGTTTTTT	CASSYHTGELFF
TRBV5-4	.	.	TRBJ1-2	TGTGCCAGCAGCTTGGCCGCGGGAGGCTACACCTTC	CASSLAAGGYTF
TRBV7-2	.	.	TRBJ1-1	TGTGCCAGCAGCTTAAGTCGGTCCACTGAAGCTTTCTTT	CASSLSRSTEAFF
TRBV4-1	.	.	TRBJ2-3	TGCGCCAGCAGCCAACAAACTCGGAGGGGAGAAATTTTTTCAGATACGCAGTATTTT	CASSQQTRRGEIFSDTQYF
TRBV6-5	.	.	TRBJ2-3	TGTGCCAGCAGTTACGATGAGGTGGATACGCAGTATTTT	CASSYDEVDTQYF
TRBV5-6	.	.	TRBJ2-1	TGTGCCAGCAGCCACCTGGGGGGCTCCCCGGGAACGGGGAGTAATGAGCAGTTCTTC	CASSHLGGSPGTGSNEQFF
TRBV7-2	few	TRBD1	TRBJ2-7	TGTGCCAGCAGCCGTCAGGGGACAGGGGAAGACGAGCAGTACTTC	CASSRQGTGEDEQYF
TRBV7-2	.	.	TRBJ2-3	TGTGCCAGCAGCCACCTCCGGACAGACCAGTATTTT	CASSHLRTDQYF
TRBV2	few	TRBD1	TRBJ1-1	TGTGCCAGCAGTCTGACAGGGAAGGACACTGAAGCTTTCTTT	CASSLTGKDTEAFF
TRBV6-2/TRBV6-3	.	TRBD2	TRBJ2-2	TGTGCCAGCAGTACACGGGGGGGGAGGGAGCTGTTTTTT	CASSTRGGRELFF
TRBV20-1	few	.	TRBJ1-1	TGCAGTGCTAGAGATCCCGAGACAGGGAACACTGAAGCTTTCTTT	CSARDPETGNTEAFF
TRBV5-1	few	.	TRBJ2-2	TGCGCCAGCAGCTTCGCAGGGGATTCAACCGGGGAGCTGTTTTTT	CASSFAGDSTGELFF
TRBV12-3/TRBV12-4	.	.	TRBJ2-2	TGTGCCAGCAGGCCGGGACTCGGAACACCAGGACCCGGGGAGCTGTTTTTT	CASRPGLGTPGPGELFF
TRBV7-2	.	.	TRBJ1-1	TGTGCCAGCAGCTTAGGAGGGAAACTGGGGAGGAACACTGAAGCTTTCTTT	CASSLGGKLGRNTEAFF
TRBV4-1	few	.	TRBJ2-3	TGCGCCAGCAGCCGCGAGCCGAACGTAGTACGCACAGATACGCAGTATTTT	CASSREPNVVRTDTQYF
TRBV18	.	.	TRBJ2-5	TGTGCCAGCTCACCTCCTGGGGCCTACCAAGAGACCCAGTACTTC	CASSPPGAYQETQYF
TRBV4-1	.	.	TRBJ2-4	TGCGCCAGCAGCCCCGATGTGAGGGCCAAAAACATTCAGTACTTC	CASSPDVRAKNIQYF
TRBV2	few	.	TRBJ2-7	TGTGCCAGCAGCGCCTCGGAGGGGGCGACGTACGAGCAGTACTTC	CASSASEGATYEQYF
TRBV27	.	TRBD1	TRBJ1-2	TGTGCGTCCCTTCCAAGACAGGGGCAAGCTAAAGTGCGTGGAGGCTACACCTTC	CASLPRQGQAKVRGGYTF
TRBV4-3	.	TRBD1	TRBJ2-3	TGCGCCAGCAGCCAGCGACAGGGAAGAGATACGCAGTATTTT	CASSQRQGRDTQYF
TRBV7-2	.	TRBD2	TRBJ2-3	TGTGCCAGCAGCTTACGGGCTAGCGGGGGGCCAGCAGATACGCAGTATTTT	CASSLRASGGPADTQYF
TRBV20-1	.	.	TRBJ2-1	TGCAGTGCTAGAAAGGGTGTCCTCTCCTACAATGAGCAGTTCTTC	CSARKGVLSYNEQFF
TRBV7-9	.	TRBD1	TRBJ2-7	TGTGCCTGCCCGGGACAGGGGTCTAACGAGCAGTACTTC	CACPGQGSNEQYF
TRBV7-2	.	.	TRBJ1-5	TGTGCCAGCAGCCCAGTCCCAGGCAATCAGCCCCAGCATTTT	CASSPVPGNQPQHF
TRBV7-9	few	.	TRBJ2-6	TGTGCCAGCAGCTTTGCAGGAGGTTGGGCCAACGTCCTGACTTTC	CASSFAGGWANVLTF
TRBV5-1	.	.	TRBJ2-7	TGCGCCAGCAGCTTGGAGGGGGTTACCTACGAGCAGTACTTC	CASSLEGVTYEQYF
TRBV12-3/TRBV12-4	few	.	TRBJ2-7	TGTGCCAGCAGTCTGAACAGGGACAAGCAGTACTTC	CASSLNRDKQYF
TRBV11-1	few	.	TRBJ2-5	TGTGCCAGCAGCTCCAGGGGAGGAGGCGCGGAGACCCAGTACTTC	CASSSRGGGAETQYF
TRBV7-3	many	TRBD2	TRBJ2-1	TGTGCCAGCAGCTTAACGGGCCGGGGGGGCCACAATGAGCAGTTCTTC	CASSLTGRGGHNEQFF
TRBV6-1	.	.	TRBJ2-7	TGTGCCAGCAGGCGTAGCGCCAGCTCCTACGAGCAGTACTTC	CASRRSASSYEQYF
TRBV28	many	.	TRBJ1-2	TGTGCCAGCAGTTCCGTCTATGGCTACACCTTC	CASSSVYGYTF
TRBV7-9	few	TRBD1	TRBJ2-7	TGTGCCAGCAGGTCCGGGACAGGGGGTTACGAGCAGTACTTC	CASRSGTGGYEQYF
TRBV29-1	.	.	TRBJ2-7	TGCAGCGTTGAAGGCGGGGCCACGAACTACGAGCAGTACTTC	CSVEGGATNYEQYF
TRBV6-2/TRBV6-3	few	.	TRBJ1-5	TGTGCCAGCAGTCCGTTCGAAGGCAGCAATCAGCCCCAGCATTTT	CASSPFEGSNQPQHF
TRBV4-3	.	.	TRBJ1-4	TGCGCCAGCAGCCAAGCCCGGGGCGTTGGTAATGAAAAACTGTTTTTT	CASSQARGVGNEKLFF
TRBV20-1	.	.	TRBJ1-5	TGCAGTGCTAGAGCACAGCAACATCAGCCCCAGCATTTT	CSARAQQHQPQHF
TRBV4-1	few	TRBD1	TRBJ2-2	TGCGCCAGCAGCCAAGATCCGGGACAGGGGAGGAACGGGGAGCTGTTTTTT	CASSQDPGQGRNGELFF
TRBV27	few	.	TRBJ2-1	TGTGCCAGCAGTCCACAGACAGGGAGGAATGAGCAGTTCTTC	CASSPQTGRNEQFF
TRBV15	.	.	TRBJ2-7	TGTGCCACCAGCAGAGATCCGACAGCCGCCTACGAGCAGTACTTC	CATSRDPTAAYEQYF
TRBV6-6	.	.	TRBJ2-1	TGTGCTTCTACCTACAGGGAGCGGAATGAGCAGTTCTTC	CASTYRERNEQFF
TRBV11-2	few	.	TRBJ1-1	TGTGCCAGCAGCTTAATTCAGGGACCGAACACTGAAGCTTTCTTT	CASSLIQGPNTEAFF
TRBV3-1	few	.	TRBJ1-5	TGTGCCAGCGGGGACAATTATCAGCCCCAGCATTTT	CASGDNYQPQHF
TRBV6-5	.	.	TRBJ1-1	TGTGCCAGCAGTTACTCGGGAGACGCTGAAGCTTTCTTT	CASSYSGDAEAFF
TRBV6-1	.	.	TRBJ2-5	TGTGCCAGCAGGGAGCAGGGGTACCAAGAGACCCAGTACTTC	CASREQGYQETQYF